These 9 T cell receptor beta chains share one sample of origin, sequenced in a study of OX40 agonist ivuxolimab in advanced cancers. Data came from immunoSEQ multiplex PCR; TCRdb stores just in-frame clones and leaves some out. This table has 69,000 or so clones, roughly 80% appearing once. The sequencing here drew on CD4+ or CD8+ T cells sorted from blood, taken in a trial of the OX40 agonist ivuxolimab. The receptor source for this set is an adult with an advanced solid tumor such as melanoma, head and neck, liver or kidney cancer.

The V gene is TRBV5-1, the J gene TRBJ2-3; TRBD1 aligns across 7 bases. With 4 bases clipped from V and 0 bases from J, the junction kept 5 bases outside the gene matches. The CDR3 is 15 amino acids. Looked up from germline, CDR1 is SGHRS and CDR2 is YFSETQ. CDR3 DNA: TGCGCCAGCAGCCTCGTGGACAGGAGCACAGATACGCAGTATTTT. It encodes CASSLVDRSTDTQYF.

V gene TRBV5-1 combines with J gene TRBJ1-3; a weak D match, TRBD1 (6 bases). This CDR3 has 17 residues. The germline V gene encodes CDR1 SGHRS and CDR2 YFSETQ. Trimming took off 4 bases at V and 0 bases at J, with 17 bases between the two ends. The CDR3 nucleotides are TGCGCCAGCAGCACCGGACAGCCCGCGAGCTCTGGAAACACCATATATTTT. It codes for CASSTGQPASSGNTIYF. Full variable domain (remainder filled in from reference TRBV5-1 and TRBJ1-3): KAGVTQTPRYLIKTRGQQVTLSCSPISGHRSVSWYQQTPGQGLQFLFEYFSETQRNKGNFPGRFSGRQFSNSRSEMNVSTLELGDSALYLCASSTGQPASSGNTIYFGEGSWLTVV.

The chain employs TRBV28 and TRBJ1-2; 7 nucleotides agree with TRBD1. Trimming at V came to 7 bases and at J to 4 bases, leaving 9 bases not matched to a gene. The CDR3 runs 14 residues. From germline, CDR1 is MDHEN and CDR2 SYDVKM. For the CDR3, the DNA is TGTGCCAGCATGGGCGCACAGGGGTCCTATGGCTACACCTTC. It specifies CASMGAQGSYGYTF.

The J gene is TRBJ2-1, the V gene TRBV9; 9 bases are shared with TRBD2. Germline values: CDR1 SGDLS, CDR2 YYNGEE. The junction had 3 bases not matched to a gene; V was cut back by 1 base and J by 4 bases. The CDR3 is made up of 15 amino acids. As DNA, the CDR3 is TGTGCCAGCAGCGTAAGCGGGGGGCATTACAATGAGCAGTTCTTC. Its translation is CASSVSGGHYNEQFF.

The chain uses TRBV27 and TRBJ1-5; D gene unclear. V lost 6 bases to trimming and J lost 3 bases, with 6 bases between them. This CDR3 is 12 amino acids long. Per germline, CDR1 MNHEY and CDR2 SMNVEV (reference sequence). The CDR3 DNA follows: TGTGCCAGCAGCACCAACAATCAGCCCCAGCATTTT. As protein: CASSTNNQPQHF.

The chain is built from TRBV5-1 and TRBJ2-5, with no clear D. This CDR3 contains 14 residues. V was shortened by 3 bases and J by 2 bases, with 11 bases between the two germline ends. Per germline, CDR1 SGHRS and CDR2 YFSETQ. CDR3 nucleotides: TGCGCCAGCAGCTCTGGATCACTACAAGAGACCCAGTACTTC. Encoded protein: CASSSGSLQETQYF.

The chain is built from TRBV4-1 and TRBJ2-6; unclear D gene. V was pared by 1 base and J by 0 bases, with 4 bases between. CDR1 and CDR2 (germline): MGHRA, YSYEKL. The CDR3 is 15 residues long. CDR3 DNA: TGCGCCAGCAGCCAAGGTGGCTCTGGGGCCAACGTCCTGACTTTC. Its protein product is CASSQGGSGANVLTF.

This chain connects TRBV7-9 to TRBJ2-1, with TRBD2 as a possible D gene (5 bases). Trimming removed 1 base from V and 6 bases from J, with 10 bases in between. Germline CDR1 is SEHNR and CDR2 is FQNEAQ (reference sequence). CDR3 length: 14 residues. CDR3 DNA sequence: TGTGCCAGCAGCTTAGGCGGGTCGGTCAATGAGCAGTTCTTC. Translated: CASSLGGSVNEQFF. The variable domain in full, with the rest retrieved from reference TRBV7-9 and TRBJ2-1, is DTGVSQNPRHKITKRGQNVTFRCDPISEHNRLYWYRQTLGQGPEFLTYFQNEAQLEKSRLLSDRFSAERPKGSFSTLEIQRTEQGDSAMYLCASSLGGSVNEQFFGPGTRLTVL.

Note on this clone: Without the conserved terminal phenylalanine or tryptophan, this CDR3 likely stems from a read error. The limits of the CDR3 on the DNA are not certain, so only TCRdb's listed CDR3 is given. The chain combines TRBV5-4 with TRBJ1-1. CDR1 SGHNT and CDR2 YYREEE come from the germline V gene (reference sequence). The length of the CDR3 is 14 amino acids, counting both ends. CDR3 residues: CASSPQRGTTEATL.